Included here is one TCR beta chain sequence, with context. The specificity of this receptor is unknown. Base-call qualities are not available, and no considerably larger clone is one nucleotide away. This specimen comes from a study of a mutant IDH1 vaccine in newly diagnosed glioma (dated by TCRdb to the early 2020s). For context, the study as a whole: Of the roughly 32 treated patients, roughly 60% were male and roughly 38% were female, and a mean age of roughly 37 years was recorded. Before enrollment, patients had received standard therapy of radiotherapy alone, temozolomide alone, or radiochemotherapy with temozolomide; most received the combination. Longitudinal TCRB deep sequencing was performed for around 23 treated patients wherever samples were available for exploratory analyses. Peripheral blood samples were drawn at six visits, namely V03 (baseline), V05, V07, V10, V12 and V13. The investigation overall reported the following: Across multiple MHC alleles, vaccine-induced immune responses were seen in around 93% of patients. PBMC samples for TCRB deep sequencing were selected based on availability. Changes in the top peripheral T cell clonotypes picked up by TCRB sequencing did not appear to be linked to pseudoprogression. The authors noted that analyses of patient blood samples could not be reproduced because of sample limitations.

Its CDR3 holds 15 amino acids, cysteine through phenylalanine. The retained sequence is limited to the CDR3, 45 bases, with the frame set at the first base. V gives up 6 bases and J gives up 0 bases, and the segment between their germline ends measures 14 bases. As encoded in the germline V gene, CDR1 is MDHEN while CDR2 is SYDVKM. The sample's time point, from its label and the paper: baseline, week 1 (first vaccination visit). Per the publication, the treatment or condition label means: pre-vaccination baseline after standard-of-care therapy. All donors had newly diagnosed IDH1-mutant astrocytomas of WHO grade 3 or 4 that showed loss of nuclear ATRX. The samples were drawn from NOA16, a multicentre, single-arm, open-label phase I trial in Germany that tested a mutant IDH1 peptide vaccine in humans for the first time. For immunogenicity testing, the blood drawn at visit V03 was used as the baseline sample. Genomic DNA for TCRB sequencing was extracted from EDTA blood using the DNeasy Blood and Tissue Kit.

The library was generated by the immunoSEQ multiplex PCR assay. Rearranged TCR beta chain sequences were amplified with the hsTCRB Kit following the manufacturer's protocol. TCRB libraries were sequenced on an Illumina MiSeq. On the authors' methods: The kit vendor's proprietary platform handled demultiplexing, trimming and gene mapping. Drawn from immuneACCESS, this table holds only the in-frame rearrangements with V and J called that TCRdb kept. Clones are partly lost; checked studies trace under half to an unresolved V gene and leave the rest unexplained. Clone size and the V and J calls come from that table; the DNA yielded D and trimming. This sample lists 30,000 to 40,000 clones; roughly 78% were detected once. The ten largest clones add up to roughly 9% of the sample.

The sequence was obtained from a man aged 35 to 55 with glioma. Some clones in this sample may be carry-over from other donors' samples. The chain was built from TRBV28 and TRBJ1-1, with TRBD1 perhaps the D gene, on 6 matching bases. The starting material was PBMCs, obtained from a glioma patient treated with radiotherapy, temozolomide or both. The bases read TGTGCCAGCAGCCAACGATACAGGGTGAACACTGAAGCTTTCTTT. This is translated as CASSQRYRVNTEAFF. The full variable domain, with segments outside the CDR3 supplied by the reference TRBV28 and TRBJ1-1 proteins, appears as DVKVTQSSRYLVKRTGEKVFLECVQDMDHENMFWYRQDPGLGLRLIYFSYDVKMKEKGDIPEGYSVSREKKERFSLILESASTNQTSMYLCASSQRYRVNTEAFFGQGTRLTVV.